One sample yielded the 24 T cell receptor beta chains listed below, sequenced in a study of PD-1 blockade in classical Hodgkin lymphoma. Exposure to brentuximab vedotin varied, and each patient had relapsed following autologous stem cell transplantation. The repertoire was sequenced with immunoSEQ multiplex PCR; TCRdb's copy has only in-frame clones and lacks some. The data contain about 20,000 clones, roughly 73% of them singletons. Source: peripheral blood mononuclear cells (PBMCs), taken before the second cycle of nivolumab. The receptors were sampled from a human donor with classical Hodgkin lymphoma.

This clone has just one count. This chain connects TRBV11-2 to TRBJ2-5; TRBD2 might be the D (5 bases). Trimming cost V 5 bases and J 7 bases, with 20 bases left between them. The germline V gene has CDR1 SGHAT and CDR2 FQNNGV. The CDR3 extends over 15 amino acids. The CDR3 region has the DNA TGTGCCAGCAGCCAGATTAGGGCGGGCCCGGGGACCCAGTACTTC. Translated: CASSQIRAGPGTQYF.

The V call is TRBV19, the J call TRBJ1-6; D is undetermined. V was pared by 4 bases and J by 8 bases, with 15 bases between. Per the germline V gene, CDR1 is LNHDA and CDR2 is SQIVND (reference sequence). CDR3 size: 15 residues. The CDR3: CASSKTSLPDSPLHF. The CDR3 nucleotides are TGTGCCAGTAGTAAAACTTCTTTACCCGATTCACCCCTCCACTTT.

The CDR3 loop is CASSYGGRETGELFF. The CDR3 DNA reads as TGTGCCAGCAGTTATGGCGGGAGGGAGACCGGGGAGCTGTTTTTT. The gene calls are TRBV6-6 and TRBJ2-2; TRBD2 matches 9 bases. The J segment lost 5 bases and the V segment lost 3 bases, leaving 4 bases of the junction unmatched. This CDR3 is 15 amino acids long. Germline V lookup: CDR1 MNHNY, CDR2 SVGAGI (reference sequence).

The chain has TRBV15 and TRBJ2-2; D not certain. CDR1 and CDR2 from the germline V gene are LNHNV and YYDKDF (reference sequence). The CDR3 contains 15 residues. V was trimmed by 1 base and J by 0 bases, leaving 6 bases between them. The CDR3, as DNA: TGTGCCACCAGCAGAGGACAAACGAACACCGGGGAGCTGTTTTTT. Translated, it gives CATSRGQTNTGELFF.

The gene calls are TRBV5-4 and TRBJ2-7; D remains ambiguous. This CDR3 has 13 amino acids. Germline CDR1 is SGHNT and CDR2 is YYREEE (reference sequence). The V end was cut by 5 bases, the J end by 2 bases, with 11 bases between. CDR3 amino acids: CASRSTLTYEQYF. The CDR3 coding sequence is TGTGCCAGCAGGTCGACTCTTACCTACGAGCAGTACTTC.

The chain links TRBV19 to TRBJ2-7, with 7 bases matching TRBD1. The CDR3 has 14 amino acids. The germline V gene has CDR1 LNHDA and CDR2 SQIVND (reference sequence). Trimming at V came to 4 bases and at J to 3 bases, leaving 6 bases not matched to a gene. The CDR3 protein is CASSTQAGGYEQYF. CDR3 DNA: TGTGCCAGTAGTACCCAGGCAGGGGGCTACGAGCAGTACTTC.

The rearrangement uses TRBV10-3 and TRBJ2-7; no clear D. The CDR3 is made up of 14 amino acids. Germline V lookup: CDR1 ENHRY, CDR2 SYGVKD. Deletions cut 3 bases from V and 3 bases from J, with 12 bases between. This chain's CDR3 is CAISDSTGGYEQYF. The CDR3 nucleotides read TGTGCCATCAGTGATTCTACCGGTGGCTACGAGCAGTACTTC.

CDR3 protein: CASSLRTSGTSTDTQYF. The CDR3 nucleotides read TGTGCCAGCAGTTTAAGGACTAGCGGGACTAGCACAGATACGCAGTATTTT. V is TRBV27 and J is TRBJ2-3; 12 bases fit TRBD2. V shed 2 bases and J 0 bases; nucleotides not matched to a gene: 3. Per the germline V gene, CDR1 is MNHEY and CDR2 is SMNVEV (reference sequence). The CDR3 has 17 residues.

The chain recombines TRBV5-1 with TRBJ2-1; D uncertain. Trimming cost V 5 bases and J 0 bases, with 15 bases left between them. CDR3 length: 16 amino acids. The germline V gene has CDR1 SGHRS and CDR2 YFSETQ. This CDR3 is CASRQRVGYSYNEQFF. The CDR3 coding sequence is TGCGCCAGCAGACAACGGGTGGGTTACTCCTACAATGAGCAGTTCTTC. Looking up the rest from reference TRBV5-1 and TRBJ2-1 gives the full variable domain: KAGVTQTPRYLIKTRGQQVTLSCSPISGHRSVSWYQQTPGQGLQFLFEYFSETQRNKGNFPGRFSGRQFSNSRSEMNVSTLELGDSALYLCASRQRVGYSYNEQFFGPGTRLTVL.

J is TRBJ2-3 and V is TRBV5-1; D possibly corresponds to TRBD1 (5 bases). V was pared by 0 bases and J by 2 bases, with 13 bases between. The CDR3 extends over 16 amino acids. CDR1 and CDR2 from the germline V gene are SGHRS and YFSETQ. CDR3 in amino acids: CASSLEAGITTDTQYF. CDR3 sequence (DNA): TGCGCCAGCAGCTTGGAGGCAGGGATTACCACAGATACGCAGTATTTT.

The chain is built from TRBV2 and TRBJ2-3, with 9 bases lining up with TRBD2. The ends lost 0 bases at V and 6 bases at J; junction bases unmatched: 13. The germline V gene encodes CDR1 SNHLY and CDR2 FYNNEI. CDR3 size: 18 residues. The CDR3 nucleotides are TGTGCCAGCAGTGAAGCGCTTCCAGGGCTAGCGGGACGTGATACGCAGTATTTT. Amino acids: CASSEALPGLAGRDTQYF.

This clone occurred once. This sequence joins TRBV5-1 and TRBJ2-1, with D perhaps TRBD2 (6 bases). This CDR3 spans 16 amino acids. The germline V gene has CDR1 SGHRS and CDR2 YFSETQ. V dropped 0 bases and J dropped 0 bases, with 10 bases sitting between them. The chain's CDR3 is CASSLGASVSYNEQFF. CDR3 DNA: TGCGCCAGCAGCTTGGGTGCTAGCGTCTCCTACAATGAGCAGTTCTTC.

This chain links TRBV5-4 with TRBJ2-7; D may correspond to TRBD1 or TRBD2 (5 bases each). This CDR3 region has 14 residues. Per the germline V gene, CDR1 is SGHNT and CDR2 is YYREEE (reference sequence). V lost 3 bases to trimming and J lost 2 bases, with 12 bases between them. The CDR3 DNA is TGTGCCAGCAGCTCAATGGGGGATACCTACGAGCAGTACTTC. It translates to CASSSMGDTYEQYF.

In this sample, this clone turned up once. V is TRBV5-6 and J is TRBJ1-2; D uncertain. Germline CDR1 and CDR2: SGHDT and YYEEEE. The CDR3 contains 12 residues. Deletions cut 4 bases from V and 2 bases from J, with 6 bases between. CDR3 DNA: TGTGCCAGCAGCGACCTGAACTATGGCTACACCTTC. Protein: CASSDLNYGYTF.

The CDR3 nucleotides are TGTGCCAGCAGCCTGGAGGGAACAGATTACTACGAGCAGTACTTC. Its translation: CASSLEGTDYYEQYF. V usage is TRBV5-4 and J usage is TRBJ2-7, with D possibly matching TRBD2 (6 bases). The V end was cut by 4 bases, the J end by 3 bases, with 17 bases between. The CDR3 spans 15 residues. Germline CDR1 reads SGHNT; CDR2 reads YYREEE (reference sequence).

The chain joins TRBV5-6 to TRBJ1-2, with TRBD1 matching over 8 bases. The CDR3 has 15 residues. The J segment lost 6 bases and the V segment lost 4 bases, leaving 11 bases of the junction unmatched. Germline CDR1 is SGHDT and CDR2 is YYEEEE. The DNA for the CDR3 is TGTGCCAGCAGCCGAAGGGCAGGGGGCTCGGATGGCTACACCTTC. It specifies CASSRRAGGSDGYTF.

This chain connects TRBV19 to TRBJ2-7; D unresolved. The germline V gene has CDR1 LNHDA and CDR2 SQIVND (reference sequence). Trimming removed 5 bases from V and 1 base from J, with 9 bases in between. The CDR3 contains 13 residues. The CDR3 DNA sequence: TGTGCCAGTAGTCGATACGTGTCCTACGAGCAGTACTTC. Its protein product is CASSRYVSYEQYF. Complete variable domain (other parts from reference TRBV19 and TRBJ2-7): DGGITQSPKYLFRKEGQNVTLSCEQNLNHDAMYWYRQDPGQGLRLIYYSQIVNDFQKGDIAEGYSVSREKKESFPLTVTSAQKNPTAFYLCASSRYVSYEQYFGPGTRLTVT.

The chain has TRBV6-1 and TRBJ2-1; TRBD2 matches 7 bases. The germline V gene encodes CDR1 MNHNS and CDR2 SASEGT. V gave up 5 bases and J gave up 5 bases; unmatched junction bases: 9. This CDR3 comprises 15 residues. Here the CDR3 DNA reads TGTGCCAGCAGTAGCGGCGGCGCGGGAGACAATGAGCAGTTCTTC. Translating it yields CASSSGGAGDNEQFF.

This clone was found once. The chain is built from TRBV6-1 and TRBJ1-1; TRBD1 is a possible D gene (6 bases). The length of the CDR3 is 13 residues. The germline CDR1 and CDR2 sequences are MNHNS and SASEGT. V lost 2 bases and J lost 4, with 8 bases in between. The CDR3 DNA follows: TGTGCCAGCAGTGAATTCAGGGGCACTGAAGCTTTCTTT. Translated: CASSEFRGTEAFF.

This clone is medium-sized (0.01 to 0.1%). The CDR3 here is CATAGVSYEQYF. CDR3 sequence (DNA): TGTGCCACTGCAGGGGTTTCCTACGAGCAGTACTTC. The chain links TRBV28 to TRBJ2-7, with D possibly being TRBD1 (6 bases). V shed 10 bases and J shed 1 base, with 11 bases lying between them. CDR1 is MDHEN and CDR2 is SYDVKM in the germline V gene. This CDR3 region has 12 residues.

This clone qualifies as medium-sized. This rearrangement joins TRBV5-6 to TRBJ2-7, with D maybe TRBD2 (5 bases). V gave up 0 bases and J gave up 7 bases, with 17 bases separating them. Germline-derived CDR1 and CDR2 are SGHDT and YYEEEE. CDR3 length: 15 amino acids. CDR3: CASSLGPSSLEEQYF. For the CDR3, the DNA is TGTGCCAGCAGCTTGGGGCCTAGCTCTCTGGAAGAGCAGTACTTC.

The V and J genes are TRBV27 and TRBJ1-5; D gene ambiguous. The CDR3 has 16 amino acids. The germline V gene has CDR1 MNHEY and CDR2 SMNVEV (reference sequence). V gave up 6 bases and J gave up 3 bases, with 18 bases separating them. The CDR3 protein is CASSLGSQGNNQPQHF. CDR3 bases: TGTGCCAGCAGCCTTGGGTCCCAAGGGAACAATCAGCCCCAGCATTTT.

The chain combines TRBV19 with TRBJ2-7, with a weak D call TRBD2 (5 bases). Germline lookup yields CDR1 LNHDA and CDR2 SQIVND (reference sequence). This CDR3 region has 12 residues. V gave up 10 bases and J gave up 6 bases, with 16 bases separating them. Here the CDR3 DNA reads TGTGCCACCCATGGGTACGGGATCGAGCAGTACTTC. Amino acid sequence: CATHGYGIEQYF.

The chain employs TRBV10-3 and TRBJ2-7; D is ambiguous. Trimming shortened V by 3 bases and J by 2 bases, and 8 bases separated the two germline ends. This CDR3 spans 13 amino acids. Germline values: CDR1 ENHRY, CDR2 SYGVKD. CDR3 in amino acids: CAISEYSAYEQYF. The CDR3 coding sequence is TGTGCCATCAGTGAATACAGCGCCTACGAGCAGTACTTC.